A selection of T cell receptor beta chains follows, all from one sample in a study of early T cells in non-severe SARS-CoV-2 infection. TCRdb reprocessed the 5' RACE reads via MiXCR and lists one record per CDR3 protein. In the table there are 35,000 to 45,000 distinct CDR3 sequences, 10% to 15% of which are singletons. Sample: whole blood. Every receptor here comes from an adult who was a healthcare worker with PCR-confirmed SARS-CoV-2 infection or an uninfected control (not recorded which). CDR3s include the opening cysteine and the closing phenylalanine or tryptophan.

V	J	CDR3
TRBV18	TRBJ2-5	CASSPVVGETQYF
TRBV4-2	TRBJ1-5	CASSQESTGIQPQHF
TRBV28	TRBJ2-7	CAIEGASSYEQYF
TRBV11-2	TRBJ2-6	CASSLDPYSLSGANVLTF
TRBV6-1	TRBJ2-5	CASSEQTRRGQETQYF
TRBV12-3/TRBV12-4	TRBJ1-1	CASSRSRVTEAFF
TRBV5-4	TRBJ2-1	CASSNSAGRSYNEQFF
TRBV5-1	TRBJ2-3	CASSPLDRITDTQYF
TRBV4-3	TRBJ2-1	CASSQDQPSSYNEQFF
TRBV11-1	TRBJ2-2	CASSLRIDTGELFF
TRBV28	TRBJ1-1	CASTYRGRATEAFF
TRBV14	TRBJ2-5	CASSQERGGAETQYF
TRBV2	TRBJ1-3	CASGQFSGNTIYF
TRBV7-9	TRBJ2-2	CAPGGLTGELFF
TRBV12-3/TRBV12-4	TRBJ2-1	CASILRGLAGNNEQFF
TRBV9	TRBJ2-7	CASSATGAYEQYF
TRBV29-1	TRBJ2-4	CSAGQGRNIQYF
TRBV6-2/TRBV6-3	TRBJ2-2	CASSHDGTNTGELFF
TRBV11-2	TRBJ2-7	CASSLFERSYEQYF
TRBV28	TRBJ2-1	CASSLGASGRADEQFF
TRBV20-1	TRBJ1-1	CSARGGMNTEAFF
TRBV6-2/TRBV6-3	TRBJ2-5	CASSYEPPGTVKETQYF
TRBV28	TRBJ2-1	CASSPAWDSRSDEQFF
TRBV18	TRBJ1-5	CASSDRGLQPQHF
TRBV11-2	TRBJ2-7	CASSQSPGQGFERVFYEQYF
TRBV5-6	TRBJ2-3	CASSADRTYTDTQYF
TRBV3-1	TRBJ1-2	CASRASSGGYGYTF
TRBV7-6	TRBJ1-2	CASSFGQGYGYTF
TRBV5-6	TRBJ1-5	CASSPFGQPQHF
TRBV5-4	TRBJ2-5	CASSLSRKGQETQYF
TRBV2	TRBJ2-2	CASSAIGVEAGELFF
TRBV7-9	TRBJ1-1	CASSLAENTEAFF
TRBV6-1	TRBJ1-2	CASSETRTAPGYTF
TRBV6-5	TRBJ1-5	CASRGGVYQPQHF
TRBV18	TRBJ2-1	CASSPSPQSYNEQFF
TRBV28	TRBJ2-5	CASSTSGSHGTQYF
TRBV28	TRBJ2-1	CASSLYRYEQFF
TRBV3-2	TRBJ2-3	CASSQAVGSPADTQYF
TRBV9	TRBJ2-3	CASSVEAGGTDTQYF
TRBV12-3/TRBV12-4	TRBJ1-1	CASSSQAYEAFF
TRBV7-9	TRBJ2-3	CASTGDRPTDTQYF
TRBV5-1	TRBJ1-2	CASSLQDAYGYTF
TRBV19	TRBJ2-2	CASRDRGGSNTGELFF